This TCR beta chain was identified during a study of cytomegalovirus exposure and HLA in healthy donors. General study findings and limits: Roughly even sequencing depth across donors was the assumption behind the presence/absence analyses. Several of the most significant clusters were apparently associated with common viral pathogens in a later analysis.

This CDR3 comprises 14 residues. Germline CDR1 LNHNV, CDR2 YYDKDF (reference sequence). Trimming took 0 bases from V and 7 from J; bases not matched to a gene: 4. A multiplex PCR was run with 60 Vbeta primers and 13 Jbeta primers. Method: immunoSEQ multiplex PCR; TCRdb's copy keeps in-frame clones and lacks some. The sample includes 100,000 to 150,000 clones, around three quarters of them seen just once. With respect to this clone: Its cognate antigen is unknown.

The specimen sequenced was PBMCs. The rearrangement uses TRBV15 and TRBJ2-7; 9 nucleotides agree with TRBD1. The sequence was obtained from a male donor in good health and CMV-seropositive. This chain's CDR3 is CATSRERTGEEQYF. The DNA of the CDR3 is TGTGCCACCAGCAGAGAAAGGACAGGGGAAGAGCAGTACTTC.